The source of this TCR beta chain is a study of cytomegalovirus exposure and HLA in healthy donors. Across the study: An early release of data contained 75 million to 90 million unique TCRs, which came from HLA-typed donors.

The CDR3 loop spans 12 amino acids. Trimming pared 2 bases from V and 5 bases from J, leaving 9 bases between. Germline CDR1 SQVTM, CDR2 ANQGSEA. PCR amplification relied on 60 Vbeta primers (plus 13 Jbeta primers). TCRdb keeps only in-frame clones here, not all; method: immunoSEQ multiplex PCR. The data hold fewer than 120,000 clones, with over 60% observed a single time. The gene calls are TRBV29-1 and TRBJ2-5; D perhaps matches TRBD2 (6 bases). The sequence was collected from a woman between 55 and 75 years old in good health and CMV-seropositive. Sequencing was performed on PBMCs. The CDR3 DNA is TGCAGCGTTGAATTGGGAGGCGAGACCCAGTACTTC. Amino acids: CSVELGGETQYF.